This record concerns one T cell receptor beta chain sequence. Its specificity is unknown. The data were obtained in a study of T cell repertoires in cytomegalovirus infection. Notes on the study in general: CMV carriers with the relevant HLA were identified by cumulative public TCR beta family frequency.

A single record per CDR3 protein comes from TCRdb applying MiXCR to the reads. The sample includes 800,000 to 950,000 distinct CDR3 sequences, approximately 32% of them seen just once. The specimen was cultured CD8+ T cells from PBMCs, collected from culture after CMV antigen stimulation. The clonotype comes from a human donor in good health (CMV status not recorded). Some clones in this sample may be carry-over from other donors' samples.

The CDR3 protein is CASSLAIAVGRNEQFF. CDR3 nucleotides: TGTGCCAGCAGTTTAGCGATAGCGGTGGGGCGTAATGAGCAGTTCTTC. The V call is TRBV27, the J call TRBJ2-1; tentatively, D is TRBD2 (6 bases). Germline V gene data show CDR1 as MNHEY and CDR2 as SMNVEV (reference sequence). This CDR3 region has 16 residues. Trimming removed 2 bases from V and 7 bases from J, with 18 bases in between.